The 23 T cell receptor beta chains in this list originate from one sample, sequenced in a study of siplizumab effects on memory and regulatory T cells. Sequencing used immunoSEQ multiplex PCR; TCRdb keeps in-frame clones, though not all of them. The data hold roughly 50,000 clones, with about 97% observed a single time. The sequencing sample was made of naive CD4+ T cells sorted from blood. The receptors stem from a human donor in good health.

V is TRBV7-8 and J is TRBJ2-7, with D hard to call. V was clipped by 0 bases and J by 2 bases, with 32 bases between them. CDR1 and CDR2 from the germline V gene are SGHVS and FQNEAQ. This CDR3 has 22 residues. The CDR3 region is CASSLAAGASPRLSGPTYEQYF. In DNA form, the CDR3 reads TGTGCCAGCAGCTTAGCGGCAGGAGCAAGCCCTCGTCTCTCCGGACCGACCTACGAGCAGTACTTC.

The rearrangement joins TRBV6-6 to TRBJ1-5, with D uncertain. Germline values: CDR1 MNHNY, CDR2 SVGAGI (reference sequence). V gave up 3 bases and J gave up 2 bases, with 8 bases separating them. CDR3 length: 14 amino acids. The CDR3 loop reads CASSYLDRNQPQHF. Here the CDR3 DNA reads TGTGCCAGCAGTTATCTGGATCGCAATCAGCCCCAGCATTTT.

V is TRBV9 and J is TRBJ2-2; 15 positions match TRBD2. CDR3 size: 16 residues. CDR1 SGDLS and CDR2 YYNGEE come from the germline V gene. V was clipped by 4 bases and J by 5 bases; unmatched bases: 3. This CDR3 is CASSLGTSGGTGELFF. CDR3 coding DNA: TGTGCCAGCAGCCTTGGGACTAGCGGGGGGACCGGGGAGCTGTTTTTT.

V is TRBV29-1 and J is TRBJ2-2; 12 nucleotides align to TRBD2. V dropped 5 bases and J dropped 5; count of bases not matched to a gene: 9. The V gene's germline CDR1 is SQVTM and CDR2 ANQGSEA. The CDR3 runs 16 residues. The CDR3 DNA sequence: TGCAGCGTTCGGCTAGCGGGAGGGCCTGGTACCGGGGAGCTGTTTTTT. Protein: CSVRLAGGPGTGELFF.

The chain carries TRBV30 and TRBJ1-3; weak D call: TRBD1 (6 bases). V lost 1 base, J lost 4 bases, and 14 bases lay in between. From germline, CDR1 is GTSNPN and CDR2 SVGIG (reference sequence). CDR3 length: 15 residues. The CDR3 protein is CAWSGGRGGGNTIYF. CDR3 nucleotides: TGTGCCTGGAGTGGGGGCAGGGGAGGAGGAAACACCATATATTTT.

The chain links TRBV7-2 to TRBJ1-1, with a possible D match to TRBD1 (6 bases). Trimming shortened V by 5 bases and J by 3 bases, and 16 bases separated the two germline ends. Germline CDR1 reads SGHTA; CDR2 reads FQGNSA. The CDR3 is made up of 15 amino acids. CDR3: CASSQDRLSDTEAFF. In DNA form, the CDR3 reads TGTGCCAGCAGCCAAGACAGGCTGAGTGACACTGAAGCTTTCTTT.

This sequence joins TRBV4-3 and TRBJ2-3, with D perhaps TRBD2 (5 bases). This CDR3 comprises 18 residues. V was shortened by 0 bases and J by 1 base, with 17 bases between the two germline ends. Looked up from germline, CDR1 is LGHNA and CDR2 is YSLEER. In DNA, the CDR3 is TGCGCCAGCAGCCAAGAGCTTTCAAGGACTTTTCGCACAGATACGCAGTATTTT. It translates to CASSQELSRTFRTDTQYF.

The CDR3 here is CSVETRGGLPNTGELFF. As DNA, the CDR3 is TGCAGCGTCGAAACCCGCGGCGGGCTACCGAACACCGGGGAGCTGTTTTTT. This rearrangement joins TRBV29-1 to TRBJ2-2, with a tentative D call TRBD2 (5 bases). Germline lookup yields CDR1 SQVTM and CDR2 ANQGSEA. The CDR3 length is 17 residues. V lost 6 bases and J 0 bases, leaving 20 bases between the germline ends.

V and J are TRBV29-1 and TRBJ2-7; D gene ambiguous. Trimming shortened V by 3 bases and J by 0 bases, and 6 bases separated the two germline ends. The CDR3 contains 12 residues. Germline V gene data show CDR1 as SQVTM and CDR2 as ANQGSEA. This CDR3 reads CSVEASSYEQYF. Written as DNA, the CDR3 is TGCAGCGTTGAGGCGAGCTCCTACGAGCAGTACTTC.

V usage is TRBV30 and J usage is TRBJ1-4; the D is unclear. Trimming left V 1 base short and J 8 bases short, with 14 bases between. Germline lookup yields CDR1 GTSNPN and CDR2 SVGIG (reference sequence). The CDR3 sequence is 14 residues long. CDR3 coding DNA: TGTGCCTGGAGTGGCGGGTTCGTGGAGGAAAAACTGTTTTTT. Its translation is CAWSGGFVEEKLFF.

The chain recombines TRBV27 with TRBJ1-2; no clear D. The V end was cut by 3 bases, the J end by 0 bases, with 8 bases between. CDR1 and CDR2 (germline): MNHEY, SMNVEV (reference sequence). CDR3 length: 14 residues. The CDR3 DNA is TGTGCCAGCAGTTTTCAAGGAGCTAACTATGGCTACACCTTC. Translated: CASSFQGANYGYTF.

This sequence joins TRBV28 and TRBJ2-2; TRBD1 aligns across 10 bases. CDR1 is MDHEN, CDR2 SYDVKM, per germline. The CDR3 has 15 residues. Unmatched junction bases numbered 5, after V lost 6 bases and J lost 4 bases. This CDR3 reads CASRGQGVLTGELFF. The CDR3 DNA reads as TGTGCCAGCAGAGGACAGGGGGTTCTCACCGGGGAGCTGTTTTTT.

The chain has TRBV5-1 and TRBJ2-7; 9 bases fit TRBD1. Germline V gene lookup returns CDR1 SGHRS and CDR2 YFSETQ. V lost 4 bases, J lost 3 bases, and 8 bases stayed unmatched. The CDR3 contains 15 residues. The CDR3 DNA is TGCGCCAGCAGCCCGGGGACAGGGTGGCTCTACGAGCAGTACTTC. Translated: CASSPGTGWLYEQYF.

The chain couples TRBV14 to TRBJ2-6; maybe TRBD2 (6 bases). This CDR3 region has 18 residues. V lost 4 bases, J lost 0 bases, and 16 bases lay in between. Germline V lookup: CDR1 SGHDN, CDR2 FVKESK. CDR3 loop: CASSRGTSRFSGANVLTF. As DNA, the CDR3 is TGTGCCAGCAGCCGAGGGACTTCCCGTTTCTCTGGGGCCAACGTCCTGACTTTC.

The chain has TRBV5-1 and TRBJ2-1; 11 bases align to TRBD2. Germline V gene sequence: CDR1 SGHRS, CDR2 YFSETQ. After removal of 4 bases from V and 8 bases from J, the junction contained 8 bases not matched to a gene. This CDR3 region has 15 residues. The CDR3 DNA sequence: TGCGCCAGCAGCCGTAGCGGGAGGGCTGACGATGAGCAGTTCTTC. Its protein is CASSRSGRADDEQFF.

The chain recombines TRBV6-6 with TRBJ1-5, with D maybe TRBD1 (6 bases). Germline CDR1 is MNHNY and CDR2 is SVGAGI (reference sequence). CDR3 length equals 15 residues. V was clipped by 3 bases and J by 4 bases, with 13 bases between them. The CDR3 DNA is TGTGCCAGCAGTTATACAAGGGGGGAGAATCAGCCCCAGCATTTT. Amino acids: CASSYTRGENQPQHF.

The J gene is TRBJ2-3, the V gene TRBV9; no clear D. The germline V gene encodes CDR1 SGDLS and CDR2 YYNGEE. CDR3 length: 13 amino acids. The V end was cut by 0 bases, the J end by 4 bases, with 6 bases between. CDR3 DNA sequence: TGTGCCAGCAGCGTAGGGTCGTCAGATACGCAGTATTTT. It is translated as CASSVGSSDTQYF.

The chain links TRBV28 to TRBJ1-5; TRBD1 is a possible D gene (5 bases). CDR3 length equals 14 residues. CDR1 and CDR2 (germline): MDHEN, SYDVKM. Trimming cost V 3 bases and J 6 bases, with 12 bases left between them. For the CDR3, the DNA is TGTGCCAGCAGTTTCCCGGGGAGGGGTCAGCCCCAGCATTTT. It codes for CASSFPGRGQPQHF.

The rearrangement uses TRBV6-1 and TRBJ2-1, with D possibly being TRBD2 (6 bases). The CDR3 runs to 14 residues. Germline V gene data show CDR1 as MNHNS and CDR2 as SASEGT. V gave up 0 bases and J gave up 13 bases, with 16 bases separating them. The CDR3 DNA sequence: TGTGCCAGCAGTGAAGCGTCCGCCGGGAGCGACCAGTTCTTC. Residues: CASSEASAGSDQFF.

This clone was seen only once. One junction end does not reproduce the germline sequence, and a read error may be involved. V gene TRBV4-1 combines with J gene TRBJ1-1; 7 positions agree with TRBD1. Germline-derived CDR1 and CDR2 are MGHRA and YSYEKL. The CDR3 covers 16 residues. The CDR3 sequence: CASSEDRHQGETEAFF. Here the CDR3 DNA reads TGCGCCAGCAGCGAAGATAGGCATCAGGGGGAGACTGAAGCTTTCTTT.

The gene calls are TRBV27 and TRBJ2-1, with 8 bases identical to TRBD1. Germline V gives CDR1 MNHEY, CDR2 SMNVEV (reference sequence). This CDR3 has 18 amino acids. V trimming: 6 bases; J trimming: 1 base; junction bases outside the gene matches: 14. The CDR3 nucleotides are TGTGCCAGCAGCCGAGGGACAGGCGGATTACCATCCTACAATGAGCAGTTCTTC. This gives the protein CASSRGTGGLPSYNEQFF.

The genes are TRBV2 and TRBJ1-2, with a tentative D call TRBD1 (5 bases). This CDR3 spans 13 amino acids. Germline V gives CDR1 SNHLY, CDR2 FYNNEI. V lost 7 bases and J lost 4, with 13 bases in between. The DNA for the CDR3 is TGTGCCAGCAAGGAAAAGGGACCCTATGGCTACACCTTC. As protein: CASKEKGPYGYTF. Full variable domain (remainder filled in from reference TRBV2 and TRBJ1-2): EPEVTQTPSHQVTQMGQEVILRCVPISNHLYFYWYRQILGQKVEFLVSFYNNEISEKSEIFDDQFSVERPDGSNFTLKIRSTKLEDSAMYFCASKEKGPYGYTFGSGTRLTVV.

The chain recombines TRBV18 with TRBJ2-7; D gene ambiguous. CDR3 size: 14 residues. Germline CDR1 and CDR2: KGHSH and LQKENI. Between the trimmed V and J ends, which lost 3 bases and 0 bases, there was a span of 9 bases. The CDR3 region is CASSPGPSSYEQYF. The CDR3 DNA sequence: TGTGCCAGCTCACCGGGCCCGAGCTCCTACGAGCAGTACTTC.